The next 4 T cell receptor beta chains were all read from a single sample in a study of shared clonotypes between healthy human individuals (dated by TCRdb to 2020 to 2022). The library came from the immunoSEQ multiplex PCR assay. In TCRdb, the immuneACCESS table is reduced to in-frame sequences with V and J assigned. These tables do not hold every clone; where another copy was compared, an unresolved V gene accounts for under half, and the others remain unexplained. This sample has 2.5 million or so clones in its table, and 90% to 95% of those were observed once. Roughly 0.14% of the sample is in the top ten clones. The source material was naive CD4+ T cells sorted from blood. This specimen's cell subset or site label, per the study, means: CD45RA+ positively selected. These receptors all stem from a man between 18 and 35 years old in good health.

J is TRBJ2-1 and V is TRBV6-4; 7 bases are shared with TRBD1. CDR3 size: 12 residues. Trimming removed 3 bases from V and 10 bases from J; junction bases left unmatched: 3. Germline CDR1 reads MRHNA; CDR2 reads SNTAGT. The CDR3 coding sequence is TGTGCCAGCAGTGAACAGGGGAAGGAGCAGTTCTTC. Its translation is CASSEQGKEQFF.

The chain uses TRBV5-6 and TRBJ1-3; 11 positions agree with TRBD1. This CDR3 contains 18 residues. V gave up 3 bases and J gave up 8 bases; unmatched junction bases: 16. CDR1 is SGHDT and CDR2 is YYEEEE in the germline V gene. The CDR3 DNA is TGTGCCAGCAGCTGGGACAGGGGGTCCCGGTCGTCGGTCGACACCATATATTTT. This sequence encodes CASSWDRGSRSSVDTIYF.

The table lists this clone with a few counts. V gene TRBV10-2 combines with J gene TRBJ1-5; the D is unclear. CDR1 and CDR2 (germline): WSHSY, SAAADI. V lost 2 bases and J lost 6, with 11 bases in between. The CDR3 loop spans 14 amino acids. CDR3 in amino acids: CASSEQVYPQPQHF. CDR3 DNA sequence: TGCGCCAGCAGTGAGCAGGTTTATCCTCAGCCCCAGCATTTT.

The gene calls are TRBV10-2 and TRBJ1-3; no definite D call. Germline V gene lookup returns CDR1 WSHSY and CDR2 SAAADI. The CDR3 contains 13 residues. The V end lost 3 bases, the J end lost 1 base, and 4 bases lay between the germline ends. The CDR3 loop is CASSDQSGNTIYF. DNA of the CDR3: TGCGCCAGCAGTGATCAGTCTGGAAACACCATATATTTT.